This T cell receptor (beta chain) comes out of a study of T cell repertoires in cytomegalovirus infection. Study background: Based on public TCR beta signatures, there were indications of CMV infection and of a matching HLA type. Overall study findings and caveats: Frequencies of public TCR beta families were cumulated, and this identified carriers of CMV plus the relevant HLA. Ex vivo responses were dominated by HLA-C-restricted CMV-specific TCR beta clonotypes.

Germline lookup yields CDR1 SGHTA and CDR2 FQGNSA. V was shortened by 5 bases and J by 5 bases, with 12 bases between the two germline ends. This CDR3 spans 13 amino acids. TCRdb used MiXCR to reprocess the reads, holding one entry per CDR3 protein. The sample has 900,000 to 950,000 distinct CDR3 sequences, 30% to 40% seen once. This clonotype appeared a few times. The antigen remains undetermined. V usage is TRBV7-2 and J usage is TRBJ1-1; unclear D gene. The source was cultured CD8+ T cells from PBMCs, collected from culture after CMV antigen stimulation. This TCR was sampled from a human donor in good health (CMV status not recorded). Some clones in this sample may be carry-over from other donors' samples. The CDR3 DNA sequence: TGTGCCAGCAGCCACGGACCGTGGACTGAAGCTTTCTTT. It specifies CASSHGPWTEAFF.